The TCR beta chain under discussion was sequenced for a study of blood T cell repertoires in COVID-19. As processed by the authors: Estimation of nucleated cell counts was performed using reference gene primer amplification. Clones were read by immunoSEQ multiplex PCR, and TCRdb kept only the in-frame ones, dropping some. D and trimming come from the DNA, and the V and J calls and clone size come from that table. Of hundreds of thousands of clones in the sample, about 82% were seen once. This clone was seen only once. Germline CDR1 SGHNT, CDR2 YYREEE (reference sequence). The CDR3 is 16 amino acids. V was pared by 0 bases and J by 2 bases, with 14 bases between.

This chain uses TRBV5-4 with TRBJ1-1, with D hard to call. The source is a woman aged 80 or over with COVID-19, enrolled during active disease. Sequencing was carried out using peripheral blood. For the CDR3, the DNA is TGTGCCAGCAGCTTGGGGACTAGTTCGGTTAACACTGAAGCTTTCTTT. Translating gives CASSLGTSSVNTEAFF.